This TCR beta chain was sequenced during a study of cytomegalovirus exposure and HLA in healthy donors. Study overall: The study's early data release held roughly 90 million unique TCRs from HLA-typed donors. Findings and caveats of the study: Relative to equally common others, HLA-associated TCR beta chains showed greater clonal expansion in a later analysis. Available immune exposure information was restricted to CMV serostatus only. A missense DCLRE1C variant was associated with V- and J-gene trimming of TCR beta chains in a later analysis, and an independent cohort replicated the association.

The CDR3 totals 13 residues. The junction had 2 bases not matched to a gene; V was cut back by 4 bases and J by 3 bases. Germline V gives CDR1 LGHNA, CDR2 YSLEER. Remarks on this clone: Its antigen is not known.

Use of 60 Vbeta and 13 Jbeta primers characterized the PCR. The table came from immunoSEQ multiplex PCR; TCRdb's copy has only in-frame clones and leaves some out. The sample consists of over 70,000 clones, 74% of them appearing once. The TCR comes from a man aged 30-40 years in good health and CMV-seropositive. Sample: PBMCs. V usage is TRBV4-3 and J usage is TRBJ2-7; 8 bases align to TRBD1. CDR3 in DNA: TGCGCCAGCAGCCGCGGACAGGGCTACGAGCAGTACTTC. Protein: CASSRGQGYEQYF.